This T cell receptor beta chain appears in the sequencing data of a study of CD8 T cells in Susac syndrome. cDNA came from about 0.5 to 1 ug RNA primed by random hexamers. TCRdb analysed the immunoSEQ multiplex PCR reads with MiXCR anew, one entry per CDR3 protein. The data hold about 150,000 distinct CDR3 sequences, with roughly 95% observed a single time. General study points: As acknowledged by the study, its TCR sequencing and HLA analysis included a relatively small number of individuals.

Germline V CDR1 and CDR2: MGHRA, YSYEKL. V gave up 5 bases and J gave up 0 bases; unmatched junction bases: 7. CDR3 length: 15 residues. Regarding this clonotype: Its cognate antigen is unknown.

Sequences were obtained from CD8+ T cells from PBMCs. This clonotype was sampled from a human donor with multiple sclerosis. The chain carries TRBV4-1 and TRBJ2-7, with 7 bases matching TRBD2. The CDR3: CASSVGGTSSYEQYF. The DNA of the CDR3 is TGCGCCAGCAGCGTCGGGGGGACGAGCTCCTACGAGCAGTACTTC.